This T cell receptor (beta chain) was retrieved from a study of cytotoxic CD8 clonotypes in ibrutinib-treated CLL (dated by TCRdb to about 2021). Notes on the research overall: In this cohort, 15 patients were treatment-naive and about a dozen were relapsed/refractory, while around 18 had unmutated IGHV. Partial responses were observed in roughly 25 patients and complete responses in 2; after a median follow-up of about 69 months, remission was maintained in roughly 15 patients and progression was observed in roughly twelve. Response samples were obtained after a median of around 11 months of treatment, with a range of roughly 6 to 36 months. An average of about 250,000 productive templates and some 100,000 productive rearrangements was obtained per sample. Of the 70 to 90 people in the trial, approximately 28 had longitudinal samples available. Cryopreserved peripheral blood mononuclear cells were collected before treatment, at response, and at either disease progression or sustained remission. Every remission and progressive disease sample was obtained while ibrutinib was still being received by the patients. Results and caveats for the whole study, not just this receptor: Public clonotypes were rare and either shrank or stayed stable during treatment, and the rise in clonality at ibrutinib response reflected expansion of private clonotypes. An increase in clonality was observed at ibrutinib response, with clonality remaining stable during sustained remission and falling back toward baseline at progression. Sampling times were not matched between sustained-remission and progressing patients, and lymph node repertoires were not studied. Baseline clonality exceeded that of age-matched healthy donors and correlated strongly with circulating CD8+ T-cell counts.

About this clone itself: Its antigen is currently not known. The sample holds no much larger clone one base away, and base qualities are not on file.

On a MiSeq, deep resolution sequencing aimed for a depth between 1 in 1 million and 1 in 200,000 T cells, with each clonotype covered 10x on average. TCR beta libraries were generated with the immunoSEQ hsTCRB Kit. In the source study's methods: ImmunoSEQ Data Assistant and ImmunoSEQ Analyzer were used for data analysis, and V, D and J genes were assigned according to IMGT definitions. Clonality, which ranges from 0 to 1, was calculated by subtracting the normalized Shannon entropy of productive rearrangement frequencies from one. Only overrepresented clonotypes making up at least 0.05% of the repertoire of each patient were included in the public clonotype analysis. Roughly 12 age-matched healthy donor repertoires from immuneACCESS were used as controls for clonality. Entries here come from immuneACCESS through TCRdb and include only in-frame sequences with V and J called. Some clones fail to appear in such tables; in the studies checked, an unresolved V gene covers under half of the shortfall, and the cause of the remainder is unknown. Clone size and V and J calls were adopted from that table, with D and trimming inferred from the DNA. For this sample there are 25,000 to 30,000 clones; about 80% appear just once. The ten biggest clones cover 51% of the sample.

Approximately 2 micrograms of genomic DNA were extracted from cryopreserved PBMCs for TCR beta library preparation. High-throughput TCR beta sequencing was performed on longitudinal blood samples from CLL patients receiving ibrutinib monotherapy. The patients took part in an open-label, single-center phase 2 trial of ibrutinib monotherapy. The CDR3 has 15 amino acids, counting the end cysteine and phenylalanine. Only the CDR3 region is kept as DNA, spanning 45 bases read in frame from base 1. CDR1 and CDR2 were assigned from the germline V gene (reference sequence) as LNHDA and SQIVND. The V and J ends are trimmed by 1 base and 6 bases, leaving 12 bases between them.

The sequences come from PBMCs, collected after 36 months of ibrutinib treatment. The origin of this receptor is a human donor with chronic lymphocytic leukemia. The V gene is TRBV19 and the J gene is TRBJ2-2, with a tentative D call of TRBD1 or TRBD2, each matching 5 bases. In nucleotide form, the sequence is TGTGCCAGTAGTATAGCAGGGACGGCGGCCGGGGAGCTGTTTTTT. This sequence encodes CASSIAGTAAGELFF.